Listed below are T cell receptor beta chains from one sample, sequenced in a study of T cell repertoires in cytomegalovirus infection. These receptors have no identified antigens. TCRdb fed the reads into MiXCR, producing one record per CDR3 protein. This repertoire shows about 310,000 distinct CDR3 sequences, about 25% found once; its top ten account for 10% to 15%. The sequencing used cultured PBMCs, collected from culture after CMV antigen stimulation. The receptors stem from a human donor in good health (CMV status not recorded). Some clones in this sample may be carry-over from other donors' samples. The conserved cysteine and the conserved F or W are not part of the CDR3 here.

j_call,v_call,cdr3_aa
TRBJ2-1,TRBV7-8,ASLGLAGGRSYNEQF
TRBJ2-1,TRBV6-1,ASKESSGRSEQF
TRBJ2-3,TRBV7-2,ASSPLTSGMGADTQY
TRBJ2-7,TRBV12-3/TRBV12-4,ASSLGQSSYEQY
TRBJ1-2,TRBV19,ASSIRSGGRGGYT
TRBJ1-1,TRBV7-6,ASARPSGNTEAF
TRBJ1-6,TRBV12-3/TRBV12-4,ASRTRINSPLH
TRBJ1-1,TRBV19,ASRPLRDRHTEAF
TRBJ2-7,TRBV7-9,ASSSPVEQY
TRBJ1-5,TRBV29-1,SVGADNQPQH
TRBJ1-5,TRBV27,ATGPSGQPQH
TRBJ2-7,TRBV19,ASSIRRGGSYEQY
TRBJ2-1,TRBV15,ATSRVGRQDEQF
TRBJ2-3,TRBV12-3/TRBV12-4,ASRMDAGADTQY
TRBJ2-5,TRBV28,ASSFPQREGLQTQY
TRBJ2-5,TRBV12-3/TRBV12-4,ASSPRSGTLETQY
TRBJ2-7,TRBV10-3,AISDIDEQY
TRBJ2-7,TRBV20-1,SARDGGGAYEQY